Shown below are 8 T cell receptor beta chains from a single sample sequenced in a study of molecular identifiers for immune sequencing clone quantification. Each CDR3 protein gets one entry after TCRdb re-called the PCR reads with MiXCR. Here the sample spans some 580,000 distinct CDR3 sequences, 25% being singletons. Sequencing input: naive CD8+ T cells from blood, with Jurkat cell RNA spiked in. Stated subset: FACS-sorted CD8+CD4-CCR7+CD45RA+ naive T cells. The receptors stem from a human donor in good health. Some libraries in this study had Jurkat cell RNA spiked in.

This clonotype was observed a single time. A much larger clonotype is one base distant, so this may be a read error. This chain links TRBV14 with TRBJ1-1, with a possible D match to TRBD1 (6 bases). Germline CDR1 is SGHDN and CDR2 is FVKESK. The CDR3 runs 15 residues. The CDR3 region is CASSRGPGVNTEALF. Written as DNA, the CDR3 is TGTGCCAGCAGCCGAGGCCCAGGGGTTAACACTGAAGCTCTCTTT.

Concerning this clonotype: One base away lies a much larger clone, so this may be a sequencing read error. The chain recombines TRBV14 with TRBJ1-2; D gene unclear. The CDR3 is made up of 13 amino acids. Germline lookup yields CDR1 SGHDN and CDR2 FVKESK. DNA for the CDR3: TGTGCCAGCAGGCAAGTACACAGTACCGGCTACACCTTC. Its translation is CASRQVHSTGYTF.

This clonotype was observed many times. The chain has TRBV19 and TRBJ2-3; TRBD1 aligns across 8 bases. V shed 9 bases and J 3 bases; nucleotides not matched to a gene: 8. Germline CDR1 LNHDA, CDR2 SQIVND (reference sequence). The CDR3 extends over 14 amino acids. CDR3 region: CASTPRGRTDTQYF. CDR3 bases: TGTGCCAGCACCCCCAGGGGGCGGACAGATACGCAGTATTTT.

The chain's CDR3 is CASSPESVGTDTQYF. The CDR3, as DNA: TGTGCCAGCAGCCCAGAGAGCGTTGGCACAGATACGCAGTATTTT. The chain combines TRBV3-1 with TRBJ2-3; D is ambiguous. CDR1 LGHDT and CDR2 YNNKEL come from the germline V gene (reference sequence). The V gene lost 4 bases and the J gene lost 1 base, with 12 bases spanning the gap. The CDR3 spans 15 residues.

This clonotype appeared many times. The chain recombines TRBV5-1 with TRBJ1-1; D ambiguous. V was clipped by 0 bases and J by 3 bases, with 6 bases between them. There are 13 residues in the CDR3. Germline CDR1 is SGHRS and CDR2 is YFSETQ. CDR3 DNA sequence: TGCGCCAGCAGCTTGGAGTCCGACACTGAAGCTTTCTTT. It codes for CASSLESDTEAFF. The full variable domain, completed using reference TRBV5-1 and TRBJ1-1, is KAGVTQTPRYLIKTRGQQVTLSCSPISGHRSVSWYQQTPGQGLQFLFEYFSETQRNKGNFPGRFSGRQFSNSRSEMNVSTLELGDSALYLCASSLESDTEAFFGQGTRLTVV.

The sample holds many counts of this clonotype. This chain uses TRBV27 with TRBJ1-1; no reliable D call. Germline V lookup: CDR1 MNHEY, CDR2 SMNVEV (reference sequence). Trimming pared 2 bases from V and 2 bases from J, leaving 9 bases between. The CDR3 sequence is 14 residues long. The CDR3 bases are TGTGCCAGCAGTTTAATCACATCCAACACTGAAGCTTTCTTT. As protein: CASSLITSNTEAFF.

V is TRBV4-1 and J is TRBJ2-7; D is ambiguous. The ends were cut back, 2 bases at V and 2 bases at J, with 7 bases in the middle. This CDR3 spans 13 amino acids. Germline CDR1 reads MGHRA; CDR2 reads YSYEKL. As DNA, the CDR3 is TGCGCCAGCAGCCAACCTAATACCTACGAGCAGTACTTC. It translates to CASSQPNTYEQYF.

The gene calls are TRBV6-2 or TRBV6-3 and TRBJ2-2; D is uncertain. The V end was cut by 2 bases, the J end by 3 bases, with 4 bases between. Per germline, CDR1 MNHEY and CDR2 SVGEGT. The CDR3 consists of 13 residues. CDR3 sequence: CASSYPHTGELFF. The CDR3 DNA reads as TGTGCCAGCAGTTACCCACACACCGGGGAGCTGTTTTTT.